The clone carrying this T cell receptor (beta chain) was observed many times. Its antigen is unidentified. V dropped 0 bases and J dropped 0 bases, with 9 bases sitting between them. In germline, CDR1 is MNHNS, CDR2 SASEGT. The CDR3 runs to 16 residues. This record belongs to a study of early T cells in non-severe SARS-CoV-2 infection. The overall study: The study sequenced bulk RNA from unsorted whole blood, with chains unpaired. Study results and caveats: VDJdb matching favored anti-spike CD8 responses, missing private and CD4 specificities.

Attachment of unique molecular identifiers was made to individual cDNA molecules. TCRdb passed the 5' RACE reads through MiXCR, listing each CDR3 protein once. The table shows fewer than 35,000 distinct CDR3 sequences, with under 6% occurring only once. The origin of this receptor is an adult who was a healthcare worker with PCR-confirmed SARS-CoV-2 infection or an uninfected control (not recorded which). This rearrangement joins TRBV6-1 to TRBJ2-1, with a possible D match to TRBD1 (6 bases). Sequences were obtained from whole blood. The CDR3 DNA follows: TGTGCCAGCAGTGAAGCAACAGGGAGCTCCTACAATGAGCAGTTCTTC. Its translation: CASSEATGSSYNEQFF.